The entry below gives a single TCR beta chain sequence along with its context. The data belong to a study of cytomegalovirus exposure and HLA in healthy donors. Germline values: CDR1 SGDLS, CDR2 YYNGEE. The CDR3 loop spans 17 amino acids. V shed 0 bases, J shed 2 bases, and the junction held 7 bases outside the gene matches. The PCR was carried out with 60 Vbeta primers and 13 Jbeta primers. Profiling relied on immunoSEQ multiplex PCR, and the TCRdb table lists in-frame clones only, not all of them. The sample has about 98,000 clones; more than 60% are singletons. J is TRBJ2-3 and V is TRBV9; 9 nucleotides line up with TRBD2. The specimen sequenced was PBMCs. The TCR sequence derives from a man aged 50-59 years in good health and CMV-seronegative. CDR3 sequence reads: CASSVVERGALTDTQYF. For the CDR3, the DNA is TGTGCCAGCAGCGTAGTAGAGCGGGGGGCCCTCACAGATACGCAGTATTTT.